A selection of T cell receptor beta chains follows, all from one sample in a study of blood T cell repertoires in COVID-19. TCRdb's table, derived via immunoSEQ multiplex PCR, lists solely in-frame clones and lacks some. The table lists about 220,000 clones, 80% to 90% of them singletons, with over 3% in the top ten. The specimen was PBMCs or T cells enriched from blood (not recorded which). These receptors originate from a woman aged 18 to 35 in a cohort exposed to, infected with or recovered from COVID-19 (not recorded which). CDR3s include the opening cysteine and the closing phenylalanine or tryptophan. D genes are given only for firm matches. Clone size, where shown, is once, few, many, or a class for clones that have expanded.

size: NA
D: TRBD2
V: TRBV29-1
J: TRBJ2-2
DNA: TGCAGCGTTGAATCCGCTAGCGGGAAAAGCACCGGGGAGCTGTTTTTT
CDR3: CSVESASGKSTGELFF

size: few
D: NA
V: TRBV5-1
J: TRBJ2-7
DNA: TGCGCCAGCAGCGCCGACAGCTCCTACGAGCAGTACTTC
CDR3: CASSADSSYEQYF

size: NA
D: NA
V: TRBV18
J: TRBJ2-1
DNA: TGTGCCAGCTCCCCAATCGGGGACGGGGGCTACAATGAGCAGTTCTTC
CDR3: CASSPIGDGGYNEQFF

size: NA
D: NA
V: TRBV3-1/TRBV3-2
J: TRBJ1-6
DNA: TGTGCCAGCAGCCCGGACACGGCGGAGGGGTTGTCCTATAATTCACCCCTCCACTTT
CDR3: CASSPDTAEGLSYNSPLHF

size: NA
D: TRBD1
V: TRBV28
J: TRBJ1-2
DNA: TGTGCCAGCAGCCTAACCGGGACAGTTGGCTACACCTTC
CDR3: CASSLTGTVGYTF

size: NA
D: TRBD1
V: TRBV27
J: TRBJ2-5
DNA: TGTGCCAGCAGCCTGGGACAGCAAGAGACCCAGTACTTC
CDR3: CASSLGQQETQYF

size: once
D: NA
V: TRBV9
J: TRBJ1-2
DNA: TGTGCCAGCAGCGTAGGGTCGGCGCAGGGTTACTATGGCTACACCTTC
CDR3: CASSVGSAQGYYGYTF

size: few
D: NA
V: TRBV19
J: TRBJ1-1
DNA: TGTGCAACCGGGGGTCTTTTGGGGGACACTGAAGCTTTCTTT
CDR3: CATGGLLGDTEAFF

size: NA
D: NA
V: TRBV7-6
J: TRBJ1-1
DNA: TGTGCCAGCAGCTTAGGGGGGAGGACCCTGAACACTGAAGCTTTCTTT
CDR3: CASSLGGRTLNTEAFF

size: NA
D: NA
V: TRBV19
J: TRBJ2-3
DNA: TGTGCCAGTAGTAGGGAAGGGGTGTCCACAGATACGCAGTATTTT
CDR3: CASSREGVSTDTQYF

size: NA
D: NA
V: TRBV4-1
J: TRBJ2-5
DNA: TGCGCCAGCAGTCAACTAGCTAACCAAGAGACCCAGTACTTC
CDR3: CASSQLANQETQYF

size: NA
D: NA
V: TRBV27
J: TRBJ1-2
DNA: TGTGCCAGCAGTCCGCGGGGGGGGGCTAGTGGCTACACCTTC
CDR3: CASSPRGGASGYTF

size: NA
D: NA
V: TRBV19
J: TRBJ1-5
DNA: TGTGCCAGTTCTCCTGACAGGAATCAGCCCCAGCATTTT
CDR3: CASSPDRNQPQHF

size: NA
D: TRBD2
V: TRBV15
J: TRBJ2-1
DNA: TGTGCCACCAGGACTAGCGGGATTGATGAGCAGTTCTTC
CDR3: CATRTSGIDEQFF

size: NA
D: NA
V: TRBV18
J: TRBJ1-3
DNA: TGTGCCAGCTCACCACCGACAGTATACTCTGGAAACACCATATATTTT
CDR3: CASSPPTVYSGNTIYF

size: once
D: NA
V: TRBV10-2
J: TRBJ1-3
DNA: TGCGCCAGCAGTGAGGGCCCCCGGCGACAGGCAACTGGAAACACCATATATTTT
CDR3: CASSEGPRRQATGNTIYF

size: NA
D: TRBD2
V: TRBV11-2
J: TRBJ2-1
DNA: TGTGCCAGCAGCTTAGATCCCAGCGGGGCAAATGAGCAGTTCTTC
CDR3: CASSLDPSGANEQFF

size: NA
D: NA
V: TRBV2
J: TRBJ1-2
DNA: TGTGCCAGCATTTCCAGACGGGGGAGGGCTACTGAGGGCTACACCTTC
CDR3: CASISRRGRATEGYTF

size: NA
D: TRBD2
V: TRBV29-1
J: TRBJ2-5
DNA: TGCAGCGGTGGGTTGCGGGAGCACACCCAGTACTTC
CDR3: CSGGLREHTQYF

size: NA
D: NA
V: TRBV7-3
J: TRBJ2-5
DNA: TGTGCCAGCAGCTTCGGACAAGGAGAGACCCAGTACTTC
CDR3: CASSFGQGETQYF

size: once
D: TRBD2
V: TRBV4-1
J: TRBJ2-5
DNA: TGCGCCAGCAGCCAAGGTAACATGGCGGGAGCAGCCCAAGAGACCCAGTACTTC
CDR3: CASSQGNMAGAAQETQYF

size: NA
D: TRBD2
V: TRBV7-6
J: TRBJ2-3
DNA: TGTGCCAGCAGCTTTCTAGCGGTCCCAGATACGCAGTATTTT
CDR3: CASSFLAVPDTQYF

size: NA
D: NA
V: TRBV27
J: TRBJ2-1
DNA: TGTGCCAGCGCATCAGGGGGGACCTACAATGAGCAGTTCTTC
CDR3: CASASGGTYNEQFF

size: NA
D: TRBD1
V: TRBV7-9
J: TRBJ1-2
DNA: TGTGCCAGCAGCTCCAGGGGGCTCGGCTATGGCTACACCTTC
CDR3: CASSSRGLGYGYTF

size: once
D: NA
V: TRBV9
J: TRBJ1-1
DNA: TGTGCCAGCAGCAGAAGTGACAGTGTAGGTGCAGGCGAGAGGGCTTTCTTT
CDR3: CASSRSDSVGAGERAFF

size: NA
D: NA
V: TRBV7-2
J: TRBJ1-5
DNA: TGTGCCAGCAGCTTCTCAGGCGAGAAGCAGCCCCAGCATTTT
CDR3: CASSFSGEKQPQHF

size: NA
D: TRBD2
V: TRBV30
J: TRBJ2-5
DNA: TGTGCCTGGAGTGTACTCGGGAGGGCCGAGGAGACCCAGTACTTC
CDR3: CAWSVLGRAEETQYF

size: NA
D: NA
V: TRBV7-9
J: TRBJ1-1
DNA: TGTGCCAGCAGCTTATCGACAGGATGGAGCACTGAAGCTTTCTTT
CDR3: CASSLSTGWSTEAFF

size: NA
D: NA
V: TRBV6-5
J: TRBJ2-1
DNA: TGTGCCAGCACAAGTCAGTCGGGGAATGAGCAGTTCTTC
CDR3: CASTSQSGNEQFF

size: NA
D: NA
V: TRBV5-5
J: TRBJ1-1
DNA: TGTGCCAGCAGCTTTGAGAGGGCGTTGGGCGCTGAAGCTTTCTTT
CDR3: CASSFERALGAEAFF

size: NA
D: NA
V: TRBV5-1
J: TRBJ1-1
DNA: TGCGCCAGCAGCTTGAGACAGAGGAACACTGAAGCTTTCTTT
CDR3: CASSLRQRNTEAFF

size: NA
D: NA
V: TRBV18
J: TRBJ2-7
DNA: TGTGCCAGCTCACCACCGAGCGAACCGAACGAGCAGTACTTC
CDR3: CASSPPSEPNEQYF

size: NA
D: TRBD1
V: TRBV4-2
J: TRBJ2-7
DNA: TGTGCCAGCAGCCCCGGGACAGCACCCTACGAGCAGTACTTC
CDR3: CASSPGTAPYEQYF

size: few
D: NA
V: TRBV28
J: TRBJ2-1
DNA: TGTGCCAGCAGTTTCCGGGAGATGCACAATGAGCAGTTCTTC
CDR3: CASSFREMHNEQFF

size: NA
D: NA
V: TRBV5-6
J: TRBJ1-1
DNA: TGTGCCAGTACACAGGGTTCCGCAAACACTGAAGCTTTCTTT
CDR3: CASTQGSANTEAFF

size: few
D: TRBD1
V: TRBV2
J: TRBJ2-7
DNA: TGCTCTTCCTCGGGACAGGCATACGAGCAGTACTTC
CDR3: CSSSGQAYEQYF

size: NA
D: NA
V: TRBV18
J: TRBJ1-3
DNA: TGTGCCAGCTCACCCTTTTCCTCTGGAAACACCATATATTTT
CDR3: CASSPFSSGNTIYF

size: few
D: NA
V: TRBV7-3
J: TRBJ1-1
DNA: TGTGCCAGCAGCCTAGGTGCGGGACCGAAGAACACTGAAGCTTTCTTT
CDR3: CASSLGAGPKNTEAFF

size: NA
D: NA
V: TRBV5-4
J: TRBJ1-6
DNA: TGTGCCACCAATGCGGGACGGATTAATTCACCCCTCCACTTT
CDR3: CATNAGRINSPLHF

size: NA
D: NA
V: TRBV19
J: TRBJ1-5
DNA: TGTGCCAGTAGTATGTATGGGGGGATGTCCTATAGCAATCAGCCCCAGCATTTT
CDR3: CASSMYGGMSYSNQPQHF

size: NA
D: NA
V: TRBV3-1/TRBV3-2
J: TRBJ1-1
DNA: TGTGCCAGCAGCCAACTAGGGGGGAACACTGAAGCTTTCTTT
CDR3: CASSQLGGNTEAFF

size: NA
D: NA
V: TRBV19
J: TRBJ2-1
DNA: TGTGCCAGTAGTCCAGGTAGCAATGAGCAGTTCTTC
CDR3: CASSPGSNEQFF

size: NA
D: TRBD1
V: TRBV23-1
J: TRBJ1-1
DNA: TGCGCCAGCAGTCTGGGGACAGGTTCTCGGAACACTGAAGCTTTCTTT
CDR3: CASSLGTGSRNTEAFF

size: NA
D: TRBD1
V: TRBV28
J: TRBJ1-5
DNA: TGTGCCAGCAGTTTAGGGGGTGGGGGACAGGGACGGAATCAGCCCCAGCATTTT
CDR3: CASSLGGGGQGRNQPQHF

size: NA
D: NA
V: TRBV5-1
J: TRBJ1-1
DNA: TGCGCCAGCAGTCAAACCGACAGAGGGAACACTGAAGCTTTCTTT
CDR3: CASSQTDRGNTEAFF

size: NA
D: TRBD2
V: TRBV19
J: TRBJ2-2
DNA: TGTGCCAGTAGTATGAGCGGGGCCGGGGAGCTGTTTTTT
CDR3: CASSMSGAGELFF

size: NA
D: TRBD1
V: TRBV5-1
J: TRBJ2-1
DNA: TGCGCCAGCAGCTTGGGACAGGGCTATTATGAGCAGTTCTTC
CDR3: CASSLGQGYYEQFF

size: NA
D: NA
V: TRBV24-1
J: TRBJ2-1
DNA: TGTGCCACCAGTGATTACAGCTACAATGAGCAGTTCTTC
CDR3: CATSDYSYNEQFF

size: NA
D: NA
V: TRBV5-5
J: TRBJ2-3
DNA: TGTGCCAGCAGCTTATCTAGCACAGATACGCAGTATTTT
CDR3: CASSLSSTDTQYF

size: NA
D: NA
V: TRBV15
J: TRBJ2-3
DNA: TGTGCCACCAGCACCTTCCGGGACATGACCACAGATACGCAGTATTTT
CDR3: CATSTFRDMTTDTQYF

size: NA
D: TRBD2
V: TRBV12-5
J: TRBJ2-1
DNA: TGTGCTAGTGGTCCCGGGGGAAGCGGGAGGGTGAACAATGAGCAGTTCTTC
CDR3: CASGPGGSGRVNNEQFF

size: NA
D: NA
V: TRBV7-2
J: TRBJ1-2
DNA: TGTGCCAGCAGTCAGGGATTGGACTATGGCTACACCTTC
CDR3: CASSQGLDYGYTF

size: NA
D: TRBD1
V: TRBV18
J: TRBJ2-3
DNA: TGTGCCAGCTCACCTGGGACAGGGAATCTAGATACGCAGTATTTT
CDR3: CASSPGTGNLDTQYF

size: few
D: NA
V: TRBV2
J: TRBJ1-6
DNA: TGTGCCAGCAGTGGTGGGGGGAATTCACCCCTCCACTTT
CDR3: CASSGGGNSPLHF

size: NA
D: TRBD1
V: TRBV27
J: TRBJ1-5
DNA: TGTGCCAGCGCGGGACAGGGAGGTCAGCCCCAGCATTTT
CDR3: CASAGQGGQPQHF

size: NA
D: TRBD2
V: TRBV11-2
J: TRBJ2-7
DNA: TGTGCCAGCAGTTTATGGAGCGGGAGGATCTCCTACGAGCAGTACTTC
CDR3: CASSLWSGRISYEQYF

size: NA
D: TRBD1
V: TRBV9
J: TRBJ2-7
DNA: TGTGCCAGCAGCGAGAAGCCAGGGACAGCTCTGACCTACGAGCAGTACTTC
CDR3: CASSEKPGTALTYEQYF

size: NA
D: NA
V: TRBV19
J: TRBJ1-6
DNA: TGTGCCAGTAGTCCACACAGGGATCCTTCACCCCTCCACTTT
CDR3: CASSPHRDPSPLHF

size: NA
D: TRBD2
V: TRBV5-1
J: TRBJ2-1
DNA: TGCGCCAGCAGCGGAGGACTAGCGGGAGGACATGAGCAGTTCTTC
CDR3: CASSGGLAGGHEQFF

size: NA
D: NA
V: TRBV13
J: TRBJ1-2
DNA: TGTGCCAGCAGCTTAGGTCAAGGTTGGGACTATGGCTATGGCTACACCTTC
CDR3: CASSLGQGWDYGYGYTF